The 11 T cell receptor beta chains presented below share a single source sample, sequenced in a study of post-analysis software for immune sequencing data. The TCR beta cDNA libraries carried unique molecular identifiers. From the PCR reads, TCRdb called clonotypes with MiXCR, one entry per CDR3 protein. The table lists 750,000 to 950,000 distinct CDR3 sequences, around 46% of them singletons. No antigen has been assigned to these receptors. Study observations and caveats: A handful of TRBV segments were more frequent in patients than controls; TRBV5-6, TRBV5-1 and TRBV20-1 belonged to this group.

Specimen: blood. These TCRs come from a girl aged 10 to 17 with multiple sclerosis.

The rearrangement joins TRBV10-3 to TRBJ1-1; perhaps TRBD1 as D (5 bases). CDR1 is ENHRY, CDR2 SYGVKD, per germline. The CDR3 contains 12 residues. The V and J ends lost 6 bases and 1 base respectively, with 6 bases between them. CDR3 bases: TGTGCCATCAGAGGACAGAACACTGAAGCTTTCTTT. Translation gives CAIRGQNTEAFF.

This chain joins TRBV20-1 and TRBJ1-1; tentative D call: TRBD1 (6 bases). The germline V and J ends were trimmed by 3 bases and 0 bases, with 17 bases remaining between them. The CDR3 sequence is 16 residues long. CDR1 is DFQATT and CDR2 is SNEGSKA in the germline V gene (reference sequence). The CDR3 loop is CSASPYGGHVNTEAFF. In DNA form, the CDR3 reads TGCAGTGCTAGCCCCTACGGGGGACACGTGAACACTGAAGCTTTCTTT.

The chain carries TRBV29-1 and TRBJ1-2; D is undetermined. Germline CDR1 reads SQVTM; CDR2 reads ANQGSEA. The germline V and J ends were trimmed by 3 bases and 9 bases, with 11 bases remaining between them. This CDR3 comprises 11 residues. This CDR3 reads CSVEMGNSYTF. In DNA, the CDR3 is TGCAGCGTTGAGATGGGGAACAGCTACACCTTC.

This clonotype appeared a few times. The CDR3 DNA sequence: TGCAGCGCCGTGGGATTCCAAGAGACCCAGTACTTC. This codes for CSAVGFQETQYF. The gene calls are TRBV29-1 and TRBJ2-5; D remains unclear. The CDR3 loop spans 12 amino acids. Germline loops: CDR1 SQVTM, CDR2 ANQGSEA. The ends were cut back, 7 bases at V and 1 base at J, with 10 bases in the middle.

DNA of the CDR3: TGTGCCAGCACCCCGGGACTAGCGGGAGTAGGTGAGCAGTACTTC. Protein product: CASTPGLAGVGEQYF. The genes are TRBV12-3 or TRBV12-4 and TRBJ2-7; the match to TRBD2 covers 14 bases. J lost 7 bases, V lost 7 bases, and 9 bases had no gene match. CDR3 length: 15 amino acids.

CDR3 DNA sequence: TGTGCCAGCAGCCCCCGGACAGGGGGAGGCGGCTACACCTTC. It translates to CASSPRTGGGGYTF. The chain combines TRBV6-5 with TRBJ1-2, with TRBD1 identical over 10 bases. CDR1 is MNHEY and CDR2 is SVGAGI in the germline V gene. The CDR3 loop spans 14 amino acids. V was pared by 6 bases and J by 8 bases, with 9 bases of the junction left unmatched.

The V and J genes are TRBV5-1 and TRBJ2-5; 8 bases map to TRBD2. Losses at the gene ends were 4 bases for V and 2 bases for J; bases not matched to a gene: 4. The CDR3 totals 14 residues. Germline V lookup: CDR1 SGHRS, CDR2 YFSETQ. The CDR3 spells CASSDGTRQETQYF. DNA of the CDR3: TGCGCCAGCAGCGACGGGACTAGACAAGAGACCCAGTACTTC. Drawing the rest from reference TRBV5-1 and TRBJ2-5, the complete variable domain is KAGVTQTPRYLIKTRGQQVTLSCSPISGHRSVSWYQQTPGQGLQFLFEYFSETQRNKGNFPGRFSGRQFSNSRSEMNVSTLELGDSALYLCASSDGTRQETQYFGPGTRLLVL.

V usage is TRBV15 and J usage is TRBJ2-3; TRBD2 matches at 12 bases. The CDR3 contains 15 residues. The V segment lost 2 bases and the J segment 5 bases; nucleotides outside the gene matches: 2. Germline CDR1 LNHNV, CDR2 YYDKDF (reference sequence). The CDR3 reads CATSRLAGGGDTQYF. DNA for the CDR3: TGTGCCACCAGCAGACTAGCGGGAGGGGGAGATACGCAGTATTTT.

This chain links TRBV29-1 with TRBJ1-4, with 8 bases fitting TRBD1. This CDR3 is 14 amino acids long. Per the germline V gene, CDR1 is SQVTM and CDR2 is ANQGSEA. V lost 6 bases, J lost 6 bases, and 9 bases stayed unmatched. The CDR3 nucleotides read TGCAGCGTCACGACCCAGACAGGGGATGAAAAACTGTTTTTT. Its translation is CSVTTQTGDEKLFF. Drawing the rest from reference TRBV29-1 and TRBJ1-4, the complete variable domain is SAVISQKPSRDICQRGTSLTIQCQVDSQVTMMFWYRQQPGQSLTLIATANQGSEATYESGFVIDKFPISRPNLTFSTLTVSNMSPEDSSIYLCSVTTQTGDEKLFFGSGTQLSVL.

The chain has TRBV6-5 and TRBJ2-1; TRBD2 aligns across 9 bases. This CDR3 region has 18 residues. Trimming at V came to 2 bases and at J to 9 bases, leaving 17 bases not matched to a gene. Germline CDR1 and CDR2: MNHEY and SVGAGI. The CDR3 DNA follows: TGTGCCAGCAGTTACATGGCGGGAGGGCCAACGACTGACTTTGAGCAGTTCTTC. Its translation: CASSYMAGGPTTDFEQFF.

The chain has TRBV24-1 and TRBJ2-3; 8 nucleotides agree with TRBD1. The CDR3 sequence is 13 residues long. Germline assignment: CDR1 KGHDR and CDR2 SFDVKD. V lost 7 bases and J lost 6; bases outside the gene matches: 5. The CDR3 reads CATRTTGADTQYF. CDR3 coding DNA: TGTGCCACCAGGACGACAGGGGCCGATACGCAGTATTTT.